The 5 T cell receptor beta chains below were found in one sample sequenced in a study of blood T cell repertoires in COVID-19. TCRdb's copy holds only in-frame clones and misses some; the assay was immunoSEQ multiplex PCR. In the table there are approximately 280,000 clones, about 91% of which are singletons. Sequencing was done on a sample of peripheral blood. Source of these receptors: an older woman with acute or convalescent COVID-19.

This clone was counted once. The chain joins TRBV24-1 to TRBJ1-5; 7 nucleotides agree with TRBD1. This CDR3 comprises 16 residues. The V gene's germline CDR1 is KGHDR and CDR2 SFDVKD. The ends lost 3 bases at V and 2 bases at J; junction bases unmatched: 6. The CDR3 coding sequence is TGTGCCACCAGTGATCCCACAGGGGCAGGCAATCAGCCCCAGCATTTT. Translating gives CATSDPTGAGNQPQHF.

The chain uses TRBV28 and TRBJ1-6; D unclear. Germline V gene data show CDR1 as MDHEN and CDR2 as SYDVKM. The V gene lost 7 bases and the J gene lost 4 bases, with 5 bases spanning the gap. The CDR3 is made up of 12 amino acids. The CDR3 sequence: CASTLYNSPLHF. The CDR3 nucleotides read TGTGCCAGCACACTTTATAATTCACCCCTCCACTTT.

The chain joins TRBV6-6 to TRBJ2-2, with TRBD1 matching over 10 bases. J was trimmed by 4 bases and V by 4 bases; bases with no gene match: 0. Germline V gene data show CDR1 as MNHNY and CDR2 as SVGAGI (reference sequence). CDR3 length equals 14 residues. The CDR3 bases are TGTGCCAGCAGTTGGACAGGGGGCACCGGGGAGCTGTTTTTT. It specifies CASSWTGGTGELFF.

This chain links TRBV11-2 with TRBJ2-3, with a possible D match to TRBD2 (6 bases). The CDR3 loop spans 17 amino acids. Looked up from germline, CDR1 is SGHAT and CDR2 is FQNNGV. Deletions cut 0 bases from V and 2 bases from J, with 15 bases between. The CDR3 region is CASSLEVFSGFTDTQYF. The CDR3 DNA follows: TGTGCCAGCAGCTTAGAGGTGTTTAGCGGCTTCACAGATACGCAGTATTTT. The full variable domain, in which reference TRBV11-2 and TRBJ2-3 provide the parts outside the CDR3, is EAGVAQSPRYKIIEKRQSVAFWCNPISGHATLYWYQQILGQGPKLLIQFQNNGVVDDSQLPKDRFSAERLKGVDSTLKIQPAKLEDSAVYLCASSLEVFSGFTDTQYFGPGTRLTVL.

The chain joins TRBV19 to TRBJ2-2; tentative D call: TRBD2 (6 bases). The CDR3 has 16 amino acids. The germline V gene encodes CDR1 LNHDA and CDR2 SQIVND (reference sequence). Trimming left V 4 bases short and J 3 bases short, with 15 bases between. The CDR3 protein is CASSTRRGGDTGELFF. CDR3 DNA sequence: TGTGCCAGTAGTACGCGCCGAGGAGGGGACACCGGGGAGCTGTTTTTT.